A selection of T cell receptor beta chains follows, all from one sample in a study of Graves' ophthalmopathy and Graves' hyperthyroidism. TCRdb re-called the multiplex PCR reads with MiXCR, one entry per CDR3 protein. Of about 700,000 distinct CDR3 sequences listed, approximately 39% are singletons. Sample: peripheral blood. These receptors all come from an adult man with Graves' ophthalmopathy. Both conserved end residues are part of each CDR3. D genes are given only for firm matches. Some rows mark clone size as missing; the rest say once, few, many or name a class of expanded clone.

size	V	J	D	length	CDR3	DNA
.	TRBV25-1	TRBJ2-1	TRBD2	16	CASSLEGSGRYNEQFF	TGTGCCAGCAGTTTAGAGGGTAGCGGGAGATACAATGAGCAGTTCTTC
.	TRBV29-1	TRBJ2-7	TRBD1	13	CSHATDRDGEQYF	TGCAGCCACGCCACGGACAGGGATGGCGAGCAGTACTTC
.	TRBV2	TRBJ1-1	.	16	CASSLWGGSMDTEAFF	TGTGCCAGCAGTTTATGGGGCGGATCCATGGACACTGAAGCTTTCTTT
.	TRBV10-3	TRBJ1-2	.	15	CASSFRQDNNYGYTF	TGTGCCAGCAGTTTCCGGCAGGATAATAACTATGGCTACACCTTC
many	TRBV7-7	TRBJ2-2	TRBD1	15	CASSPQGANTGELFF	TGTGCTAGCAGCCCACAGGGGGCAAACACCGGGGAGCTGTTTTTT
many	TRBV13	TRBJ1-4	TRBD1	15	CASSLTGTGPEKLFF	TGTGCCAGCAGCTTAACCGGGACAGGGCCGGAAAAACTGTTTTTT
.	TRBV19	TRBJ1-2	.	13	CAWSVVGYNGYTF	TGTGCCTGGAGTGTGGTCGGTTATAATGGCTACACCTTC
many	TRBV20-1	TRBJ2-7	.	14	CSALSPGSTYEQYF	TGCAGTGCTTTATCCCCAGGGTCCACCTACGAGCAGTACTTC
.	TRBV6-5	TRBJ1-1	.	12	CASFQGSTEAFF	TGTGCCAGCTTCCAGGGGTCCACTGAAGCTTTCTTT
.	TRBV29-1	TRBJ2-1	TRBD2	11	CSLGLGNEQFF	TGCAGCTTGGGACTAGGGAATGAGCAGTTCTTC